Shown below are 16 T cell receptor beta chains from a single sample sequenced in a study of metastatic and nonmetastatic thyroid tumors. TCRdb called clones again from the PCR reads with MiXCR. The profile shows about 32,000 clones, roughly 25% of them singletons. Thyroid surgery took place with no prior treatment in any patient. The sample comprised blood. These receptors originate from a female donor with papillary thyroid cancer or a benign thyroid nodule (not recorded which). Some clones in this sample may be carry-over from other donors' samples.

The chain joins TRBV11-1 to TRBJ1-2; D perhaps matches TRBD1 (5 bases). Trimming took off 4 bases at V and 0 bases at J, with 12 bases between the two ends. In germline, CDR1 is SGHAT, CDR2 FQDESV (reference sequence). CDR3 length: 15 amino acids. For the CDR3, the DNA is TGTGCCAGCAGCTCGACAGAGAACTCTAACTATGGCTACACCTTC. Amino acid sequence: CASSSTENSNYGYTF.

The sample holds many counts of this clone. This sequence joins TRBV19 and TRBJ2-2; a possible D gene is TRBD1 (6 bases). CDR1 is LNHDA and CDR2 is SQIVND in the germline V gene (reference sequence). Trimming pared 6 bases from V and 3 bases from J, leaving 23 bases between. This CDR3 has 18 residues. The CDR3 DNA sequence: TGTGCCAGTAGGACGACCATGACTGGGGGCGCAGACACCGGGGAGCTGTTTTTT. Encoded protein: CASRTTMTGGADTGELFF.

This clone was observed at least ten times. The V and J genes are TRBV5-4 and TRBJ2-2; tentative D call: TRBD1 (6 bases). The V end lost 0 bases, the J end lost 15 bases, and 12 bases lay between the germline ends. CDR3 size: 12 residues. Per the germline V gene, CDR1 is SGHNT and CDR2 is YYREEE (reference sequence). The CDR3 loop reads CASSLAGATLFF. The DNA of the CDR3 is TGTGCCAGCAGCTTGGCAGGGGCGACGTTGTTTTTT.

With respect to this clone: Other DNA sequences in this sample translate to the same CDR3. The chain links TRBV30 to TRBJ2-2; D is unclear. Germline CDR1 and CDR2: GTSNPN and SVGIG (reference sequence). The CDR3 extends over 8 amino acids. V shed 7 bases and J shed 6 bases, with 0 bases lying between them. The CDR3 reads CASGELFF. As DNA, the CDR3 is TGTGCCTCCGGGGAGCTGTTTTTT.

This clone was recorded many times. This sequence joins TRBV20-1 and TRBJ2-3, with D perhaps TRBD1 or TRBD2 (5 bases each). V lost 5 bases, J lost 0 bases, and 15 bases lay in between. Germline V gene data show CDR1 as DFQATT and CDR2 as SNEGSKA (reference sequence). The CDR3 sequence is 15 residues long. The CDR3 spells CSAGESWGSTDTQYF. The DNA of the CDR3 is TGCAGTGCTGGGGAGTCGTGGGGCAGCACAGATACGCAGTATTTT.

This clone was seen repeatedly, ten times or more. The chain joins TRBV25-1 to TRBJ1-2; D remains unclear. V was clipped by 8 bases and J by 4 bases, with 14 bases between them. The CDR3 loop spans 13 amino acids. The germline V gene encodes CDR1 MGHDK and CDR2 SYGVNS. The CDR3 loop reads CASSQTDFYGYTF. The DNA for the CDR3 is TGTGCCAGCTCGCAAACAGACTTCTATGGCTACACCTTC.

The table lists this clone with many counts. This chain joins TRBV29-1 and TRBJ2-3, with TRBD1 matching over 10 bases. Germline trimming cut 3 bases from V and 3 bases from J; bases unmatched to any gene: 3. This CDR3 comprises 14 residues. Germline lookup yields CDR1 SQVTM and CDR2 ANQGSEA. The CDR3 DNA reads TGCAGCGTTGAGCGGACAGGGGGGACAGATACGCAGTATTTT. Translation gives CSVERTGGTDTQYF.

This clone was seen a single time. The CDR3 nucleotides read TGTGCCAGCAGCCTTGGGACAGGGGGTGGTTACGAGCAGTACTTC. This translates into CASSLGTGGGYEQYF. This chain joins TRBV11-2 and TRBJ2-7, with 11 bases lining up with TRBD1. This CDR3 has 15 amino acids. CDR1 is SGHAT, CDR2 FQNNGV, per germline. The ends lost 5 bases at V and 4 bases at J; junction bases unmatched: 7.

This clone was seen at least ten times. The chain links TRBV5-6 to TRBJ1-6; 8 nucleotides agree with TRBD1. This CDR3 spans 16 amino acids. The V and J ends lost 3 bases and 6 bases, in that order; junction bases with no gene match: 8. Germline V CDR1 and CDR2: SGHDT, YYEEEE. The DNA for the CDR3 is TGTGCCAGCAGCTCACCTACAGGGGGTATTAATTCACCCCTCCACTTT. Translating it yields CASSSPTGGINSPLHF.

This clone was seen many times. The CDR3 loop reads CASSPENTEAFF. As DNA, the CDR3 is TGTGCCAGCAGTCCGGAGAACACTGAAGCTTTCTTT. The rearrangement joins TRBV5-4 to TRBJ1-1; D remains ambiguous. The CDR3 consists of 12 residues. In germline, CDR1 is SGHNT, CDR2 YYREEE (reference sequence). V lost 5 bases to trimming and J lost 1 base, with 6 bases between them.

This clone was picked up many times. V usage is TRBV12-3 or TRBV12-4 and J usage is TRBJ2-2; 7 bases fit TRBD1. J gave up 6 bases and V 5 bases, and 9 bases lay outside the gene matches. The length of the CDR3 is 15 residues. This CDR3 is CASSRQGPLAGELFF. The CDR3 DNA follows: TGTGCCAGCAGTCGACAGGGACCCCTGGCCGGGGAGCTGTTTTTT.

The chain combines TRBV12-3 or TRBV12-4 with TRBJ1-1; tentative D call: TRBD1 (5 bases). The CDR3 extends over 15 amino acids. With 7 bases removed from V and 3 bases from J, the gap between germline ends came to 18 bases. CDR3 sequence reads: CASTTSGLGDTEAFF. The CDR3 DNA is TGTGCCAGCACAACGTCTGGGTTGGGGGACACTGAAGCTTTCTTT.

This clone was counted between two and nine times. The chain combines TRBV7-3 with TRBJ1-5, with D unresolved. The CDR3 has 12 amino acids. The germline CDR1 and CDR2 sequences are SGHTA and FQGTGA. V lost 5 bases and J lost 7, with 9 bases in between. CDR3 amino acids: CASSRRVQPQHF. The CDR3 bases are TGTGCCAGCAGCCGCCGGGTGCAGCCCCAGCATTTT.

This clone was recorded at least ten times. CDR3 DNA: TGTGCCAGTAGTATACCGAGGACAGGGCTCCCGGAAGCTTTCTTT. It codes for CASSIPRTGLPEAFF. The chain couples TRBV19 to TRBJ1-1, with TRBD1 matching 8 bases. CDR3 size: 15 residues. Trimming cost V 2 bases and J 8 bases; bases outside gene matches: 10. The germline gives CDR1 LNHDA, CDR2 SQIVND (reference sequence).

Details on this clone: A read error is likely, as this CDR3 ends without the conserved phenylalanine or tryptophan. The chain uses TRBV7-6 and TRBJ2-1; D is tentatively TRBD1 or TRBD2 (6 bases each). This CDR3 comprises 19 residues. Germline V gene sequence: CDR1 SGHVS, CDR2 FNYEAQ. V lost 4 bases to trimming and J lost 5 bases, with 27 bases between them. The CDR3 loop is CASSSPTGARPGLNNEQFI. The CDR3 nucleotides are TGTGCCAGCAGCTCCCCCACGGGGGCGCGCCCTGGGCTGAACAATGAGCAGTTCATC.

This clone was seen many times. Other DNA variants within this sample encode the same CDR3. V usage is TRBV18 and J usage is TRBJ2-3, with a weak D call TRBD2 (6 bases). The CDR3 contains 15 residues. The germline V and J ends were trimmed by 2 bases and 0 bases, with 9 bases remaining between them. The germline V gene encodes CDR1 KGHSH and CDR2 LQKENI. CDR3 nucleotide sequence: TGTGCCAGCTCACCAGGGACTTCTAGCACAGATACGCAGTATTTT. This codes for CASSPGTSSTDTQYF. Drawing the rest from reference TRBV18 and TRBJ2-3, the complete variable domain is NAGVMQNPRHLVRRRGQEARLRCSPMKGHSHVYWYRQLPEEGLKFMVYLQKENIIDESGMPKERFSAEFPKEGPSILRIQQVVRGDSAAYFCASSPGTSSTDTQYFGPGTRLTVL.